The 17 T cell receptor beta chains presented below share a single source sample, sequenced in a study of CD8 T cells in ankylosing spondylitis. TCRdb analysed the 5' RACE reads with MiXCR anew, one entry per CDR3 protein. Of 200,000 to 300,000 distinct CDR3 sequences in the sample, under 12% were seen once. The sequenced material came from blood, either unsorted or a sorted T cell fraction (not recorded which). These TCRs come from a male donor with ankylosing spondylitis or in good health (not recorded which).

J is TRBJ1-2 and V is TRBV10-3, with TRBD1 identical over 12 bases. The junction had 12 bases not matched to a gene; V was cut back by 4 bases and J by 6 bases. This CDR3 region has 17 residues. Germline V gives CDR1 ENHRY, CDR2 SYGVKD. CDR3 nucleotides: TGTGCCATCAGTGTATACTCCGGGACAGGGGGCGCGGATGGCTACACCTTC. Residues: CAISVYSGTGGADGYTF.

At least ten counts were recorded for this clonotype. The rearrangement joins TRBV9 to TRBJ2-7; the match to TRBD1 covers 8 bases. CDR3 size: 17 residues. After removal of 0 bases from V and 5 bases from J, the junction contained 13 bases not matched to a gene. Per the germline V gene, CDR1 is SGDLS and CDR2 is YYNGEE. CDR3 nucleotides: TGTGCCAGCAGCGTAGACCCGACAGGGGAGGATCCCCACGAGCAGTACTTC. It specifies CASSVDPTGEDPHEQYF.

This clonotype came up many times. J is TRBJ2-2 and V is TRBV12-3 or TRBV12-4; tentative D call: TRBD2 (6 bases). This CDR3 has 14 residues. Trimming pared 6 bases from V and 5 bases from J, leaving 13 bases between. CDR3 loop: CASRKGTGTGELFF. DNA for the CDR3: TGTGCCAGCAGAAAGGGGACTGGGACCGGGGAGCTGTTTTTT.

This clonotype was detected many times. The rearrangement uses TRBV6-1 and TRBJ2-1, with D unclear. CDR3 length equals 13 residues. CDR1 MNHNS and CDR2 SASEGT come from the germline V gene. V lost 6 bases, J lost 9 bases, and 15 bases lay in between. DNA of the CDR3: TGTGCCAGCAGGGGCGGCTCCAAGTTTGAGCAGTTCTTC. Protein sequence: CASRGGSKFEQFF.

This clonotype appeared many times. V gene TRBV2 combines with J gene TRBJ1-1; TRBD1 matches at 7 bases. The germline V gene has CDR1 SNHLY and CDR2 FYNNEI. The CDR3 covers 13 residues. After removal of 4 bases from V and 8 bases from J, the junction contained 7 bases not matched to a gene. The CDR3 spells CASSAFVGQEAFF. CDR3 sequence (DNA): TGTGCCAGCAGTGCCTTCGTGGGACAGGAAGCTTTCTTT.

This rearrangement joins TRBV30 to TRBJ2-2; D unresolved. Deletions cut 4 bases from V and 0 bases from J, with 9 bases between. The CDR3 runs to 14 residues. Germline V gives CDR1 GTSNPN, CDR2 SVGIG (reference sequence). CDR3 in amino acids: CAWNRASNTGELFF. The CDR3 region has the DNA TGTGCCTGGAACCGGGCCTCGAACACCGGGGAGCTGTTTTTT.

The table lists this clonotype with many counts. V is TRBV12-3 or TRBV12-4 and J is TRBJ1-1; D might be TRBD1 (5 bases). V gave up 4 bases and J gave up 0 bases, with 9 bases separating them. This CDR3 has 14 residues. The CDR3 nucleotides are TGTGCCAGCAGTTCGACAGCTCTGAACACTGAAGCTTTCTTT. Translated, it gives CASSSTALNTEAFF.

The table lists this clonotype with many counts. The chain recombines TRBV29-1 with TRBJ1-1; perhaps TRBD1 as D (5 bases). CDR1 is SQVTM and CDR2 is ANQGSEA in the germline V gene. The length of the CDR3 is 13 residues. Trimming shortened V by 1 base and J by 4 bases, and 10 bases separated the two germline ends. CDR3 amino acids: CSVEGFGGTEAFF. The CDR3 coding sequence is TGCAGCGTTGAAGGATTCGGGGGCACTGAAGCTTTCTTT.

This clonotype was recorded many times. The chain employs TRBV29-1 and TRBJ2-7, with TRBD1 identical over 9 bases. The germline V gene has CDR1 SQVTM and CDR2 ANQGSEA. The CDR3 sequence is 14 residues long. Losses at the gene ends were 6 bases for V and 1 base for J; bases not matched to a gene: 7. CDR3 sequence (DNA): TGCAGCGTCCCCGGACAGGGGAGGTCCTACGAGCAGTACTTC. It specifies CSVPGQGRSYEQYF.

There are many counts of this clonotype. This chain joins TRBV12-3 or TRBV12-4 and TRBJ1-6; D perhaps matches TRBD1 (5 bases). With 3 bases removed from V and 10 bases from J, the gap between germline ends came to 13 bases. CDR3 length: 14 residues. The CDR3 coding sequence is TGTGCCAGCAGTTTGGGGGGTGGTGGATCACCCCTCCACTTT. Its translation: CASSLGGGGSPLHF.

The sample holds many counts of this clonotype. V is TRBV6-2 or TRBV6-3 and J is TRBJ2-1; D possibly matches TRBD1 or TRBD2 (5 bases each). This CDR3 is 13 amino acids long. Germline values: CDR1 MNHEY, CDR2 SVGEGT. The ends were cut back, 10 bases at V and 11 bases at J, with 21 bases in the middle. As DNA, the CDR3 is TGTGCCACCTCTCAAAATAACGGGGCCAAGCAGTTCTTC. It encodes CATSQNNGAKQFF.

This clonotype was counted at least ten times. V gene TRBV5-4 combines with J gene TRBJ2-7; D not certain. The CDR3 is 12 residues long. Trimming shortened V by 3 bases and J by 2 bases, and 6 bases separated the two germline ends. Germline V CDR1 and CDR2: SGHNT, YYREEE (reference sequence). Here the CDR3 reads CASSSDPYEQYF. For the CDR3, the DNA is TGTGCCAGCAGCTCGGACCCCTACGAGCAGTACTTC.

The chain couples TRBV25-1 to TRBJ2-7; 11 bases line up with TRBD2. Trimming took 4 bases from V and 6 from J; bases not matched to a gene: 2. The germline gives CDR1 MGHDK, CDR2 SYGVNS. The CDR3 is made up of 13 amino acids. The CDR3 DNA follows: TGTGCCAGCAGTGTACTAGCGGGAGCCGAGCAGTACTTC. It is translated as CASSVLAGAEQYF.

The sample holds a few counts of this clonotype. The gene calls are TRBV12-3 or TRBV12-4 and TRBJ1-1; D is unclear. The length of the CDR3 is 12 residues. V was trimmed by 7 bases and J by 4 bases, leaving 10 bases between them. CDR3 residues: CASTRGPTEAFF. The CDR3 DNA reads as TGTGCCAGCACTCGCGGTCCCACTGAAGCTTTCTTT.

This clonotype was seen a few times. A read error may be the cause here, since a much bigger clone is one base away. V usage is TRBV4-2 and J usage is TRBJ2-5; D not resolved. V was trimmed by 2 bases and J by 1 base, leaving 5 bases between them. Germline V gene data show CDR1 as LGHNA and CDR2 as YNFKEQ. CDR3 size: 13 residues. The CDR3 region has the DNA TGTGCCAGCAGCCAACAGGTCCAAGAGACCCAGTACTTC. Encoded protein: CASSQQVQETQYF.

The table lists this clonotype with many counts. Germline is not matched at one junction end, which may reflect a read error. The V gene is TRBV4-1, the J gene TRBJ2-3; 9 nucleotides agree with TRBD2. The CDR3 sequence is 14 residues long. CDR1 is MGHRA, CDR2 YSYEKL, per germline. The CDR3 nucleotides read TGCGCCAGCAGCGGAGGGACTAGCAAAGATACGCAGTATTTT. It encodes CASSGGTSKDTQYF.

The chain recombines TRBV11-3 with TRBJ2-7; TRBD2 matches at 13 bases. Germline V gene data show CDR1 as SGHNT and CDR2 as YENEEA. The CDR3 extends over 15 amino acids. The ends lost 5 bases at V and 5 bases at J; junction bases unmatched: 6. The CDR3 loop reads CASSPGLAGLHEQYF. The CDR3 nucleotides are TGTGCCAGCAGCCCGGGACTAGCGGGATTGCACGAGCAGTACTTC. The full variable domain, its missing parts supplied by reference TRBV11-3 and TRBJ2-7, is EAGVVQSPRYKIIEKKQPVAFWCNPISGHNTLYWYLQNLGQGPELLIRYENEEAVDDSQLPKDRFSAERLKGVDSTLKIQPAELGDSAVYLCASSPGLAGLHEQYFGPGTRLTVT.